These T cell receptor beta chains were read from a single sample in a study of T cell changes during pregnancy in multiple sclerosis. Sequencing used immunoSEQ multiplex PCR; TCRdb keeps in-frame clones, though not all of them. Here the sample spans approximately 90,000 clones, approximately 94% being singletons. Specimen: peripheral blood, collected in the third trimester of pregnancy. The receptors derive from a female donor with multiple sclerosis, enrolled in a pregnancy study. CDR3s include the opening cysteine and the closing phenylalanine or tryptophan. A D gene is named only where the DNA matches it firmly. Where a row states a size, it is once, few, many or the class of an expanded clone; other rows omit it.

>TRBV19|TRBD1|TRBJ1-1|NA
CATQTGISNTEAFF
TGTGCCACTCAGACAGGGATATCGAACACTGAAGCTTTCTTT
>TRBV10-3|TRBD1|TRBJ2-7|NA
CAISESDRVVEQYF
TGTGCCATCAGTGAGTCGGACAGGGTGGTCGAGCAGTACTTC
>TRBV30|NA|TRBJ1-1|NA
CARSEANTEAFF
TGTGCCCGGTCGGAGGCGAACACTGAAGCTTTCTTT
>TRBV10-3|TRBD1|TRBJ1-5|NA
CAISEKGAGQPQHF
TGTGCCATCAGTGAGAAGGGGGCAGGGCAGCCCCAGCATTTT
>TRBV2|NA|TRBJ2-7|NA
CASSGRGYEQYF
TGTGCCAGCAGTGGAAGGGGCTACGAGCAGTACTTC
>TRBV14|TRBD2|TRBJ2-1|NA
CASSPRTSSYNEQFF
TGTGCCAGCAGCCCCAGGACTAGCTCCTACAATGAGCAGTTCTTC
>TRBV6-6|TRBD1|TRBJ2-7|NA
CASRGGQGAPYEQYF
TGTGCCAGCAGGGGGGGACAGGGGGCACCCTACGAGCAGTACTTC
>TRBV19|TRBD1|TRBJ2-1|NA
CASSAPGTGYPNEQFF
TGTGCCAGTAGTGCGCCCGGGACAGGGTACCCAAATGAGCAGTTCTTC
>TRBV5-4|NA|TRBJ1-1|NA
CASSPGEFWGRFTEAFF
TGTGCCAGCAGCCCCGGGGAATTCTGGGGGCGGTTTACTGAAGCTTTCTTT
>TRBV5-1|TRBD1|TRBJ1-4|NA
CASSFNSGTGSEKLFF
TGCGCCAGCAGCTTCAATTCCGGGACAGGGAGTGAAAAACTGTTTTTT
>TRBV6-1|TRBD1|TRBJ2-5|NA
CASSGGQGAVLKETQYF
TGTGCCAGCAGTGGGGGACAGGGTGCGGTTCTGAAAGAGACCCAGTACTTC
>TRBV27|TRBD2|TRBJ2-3|NA
CASSSVAGGIADTQYF
TGTGCCAGCAGTTCTGTTGCGGGAGGGATAGCAGATACGCAGTATTTT
>TRBV25-1|TRBD1|TRBJ2-3|once
CASSEKGQNTDTQYF
TGTGCCAGCAGTGAAAAGGGACAGAACACAGATACGCAGTATTTT
>TRBV5-6|NA|TRBJ2-3|NA
CASSLASDTQYF
TGTGCCAGCAGCTTGGCCTCAGATACGCAGTATTTT
>TRBV7-9|TRBD1|TRBJ2-1|NA
CASSFRDRGRRTPYNEQFF
TGTGCCAGCAGCTTCCGGGACAGGGGGCGCAGAACCCCCTACAATGAGCAGTTCTTC
>TRBV6-1|TRBD2|TRBJ2-7|NA
CASSEAYRGAYEQYF
TGTGCCAGCAGTGAAGCCTATCGGGGGGCCTACGAGCAGTACTTC
>TRBV6-5|TRBD1|TRBJ2-5|NA
CASSPGGVETQYF
TGTGCCAGCAGTCCAGGGGGCGTTGAGACCCAGTACTTC
>TRBV2|TRBD1|TRBJ1-2|NA
CASALLRQGSYGYTF
TGTGCCAGCGCTCTTCTCCGACAGGGGAGCTATGGCTACACCTTC
>TRBV4-2|TRBD2|TRBJ2-1|NA
CASSRPGLAGVQNEQFF
TGTGCCAGCAGCCGACCGGGACTAGCGGGAGTCCAAAATGAGCAGTTCTTC
>TRBV29-1|NA|TRBJ1-2|once
CSVEVPAQGHGYTF
TGCAGCGTTGAAGTTCCAGCACAGGGCCATGGCTACACCTTC
>TRBV29-1|NA|TRBJ1-2|NA
CSVERPYGYTF
TGCAGCGTTGAGCGTCCCTATGGCTACACCTTC
>TRBV18|NA|TRBJ1-5|NA
CASSPSGNSNQPQHF
TGTGCCAGCTCACCCTCAGGGAACTCAAATCAGCCCCAGCATTTT
>TRBV5-6|TRBD1|TRBJ1-1|NA
CASSSDRVEAFF
TGTGCCAGCAGCTCTGACAGGGTTGAAGCTTTCTTT
>TRBV27|TRBD1|TRBJ2-3|once
CASSGTGRSTDTQYF
TGTGCCAGCAGTGGGACAGGGCGGAGCACAGATACGCAGTATTTT
>TRBV19|NA|TRBJ1-5|NA
CASSIRENQPQHF
TGTGCCAGTAGTATTAGGGAGAATCAGCCCCAGCATTTT
>TRBV19|NA|TRBJ1-4|NA
CASSMQTTTNEKLFF
TGTGCCAGTAGTATGCAAACAACAACTAATGAAAAACTGTTTTTT
>TRBV2|NA|TRBJ2-5|NA
CASSEERYQETQYF
TGTGCCAGCAGTGAAGAGCGGTACCAAGAGACCCAGTACTTC
>TRBV29-1|NA|TRBJ2-1|NA
CSVETRSGQFF
TGCAGCGTTGAAACTCGTAGTGGTCAGTTCTTC
>TRBV15|NA|TRBJ1-1|few
CATSKDSRQGTEAFF
TGTGCCACCAGCAAAGACAGTCGCCAGGGCACTGAAGCTTTCTTT
>TRBV9|TRBD1|TRBJ1-2|NA
CASSATVPVRGTARKEAYGYTF
TGTGCCAGCAGCGCGACAGTCCCCGTTCGAGGGACAGCCCGCAAAGAAGCCTATGGCTACACCTTC
>TRBV7-8|TRBD2|TRBJ2-7|NA
CASRIYQGASGKDEQYF
TGTGCCAGCAGAATATATCAAGGGGCTAGCGGGAAGGACGAGCAGTACTTC
>TRBV7-9|TRBD2|TRBJ2-3|NA
CASSQGLAPRDTQYF
TGTGCCAGCAGCCAGGGACTAGCCCCCCGCGATACGCAGTATTTT
>TRBV5-1|TRBD2|TRBJ2-3|NA
CATRTSGKDTQYF
TGCGCCACCCGGACTAGCGGGAAAGATACGCAGTATTTT
>TRBV4-3|TRBD1|TRBJ2-5|NA
CASSQGRDRGVETQYF
TGCGCCAGCAGCCAAGGCCGGGACAGGGGTGTTGAGACCCAGTACTTC
>TRBV4-1|NA|TRBJ2-3|NA
CASSQVLVTDTQYF
TGCGCCAGCAGCCAAGTCCTAGTTACAGATACGCAGTATTTT